This TCR beta chain was found in a study of PD-1 blockade in classical Hodgkin lymphoma. Study in general: Patients got intravenous nivolumab 3 mg/kg every 2 weeks. Study observations and caveats: Possibly reflecting disease activity or prior therapy, repertoire differences have causes that remain undefined. A significant rise in TCR diversity by C4D1 was seen for CD4+ but not CD8+ cells. It was among complete responders that baseline diversity resembled that of newly diagnosed patients.

Clones were sequenced by immunoSEQ multiplex PCR, and TCRdb holds only the in-frame ones, with some missing. The sample records about 41,000 clones, 76% being singletons. The germline V and J ends were trimmed by 4 bases and 8 bases, with 18 bases remaining between them. The germline CDR1 and CDR2 sequences are SGHRS and YFSETQ. The CDR3 extends over 14 amino acids. As for this clone: Its cognate antigen is unknown.

Every patient had relapsed following autologous stem cell transplantation, and cohorts differed in brentuximab vedotin exposure. The receptor was isolated from a human donor with classical Hodgkin lymphoma. The V and J genes are TRBV5-1 and TRBJ1-2, with a possible D match to TRBD1 (6 bases). The material was peripheral blood mononuclear cells (PBMCs), obtained at baseline. CDR3 in amino acids: CASSGAGTLEGYTF. Written as DNA, the CDR3 is TGCGCCAGCAGCGGGGCCGGGACATTGGAAGGCTACACCTTC.